This T cell receptor beta chain was documented in a study of cytomegalovirus exposure and HLA in healthy donors. Whole-study results and caveats: In an earlier analysis, in approximately 570 donors, most V segments appeared productive either ~87% or ~30% of the time.

Comments on this clone: Its antigen is currently unknown.

The primer mix had 60 Vbeta and 13 Jbeta primers. Original processing notes: Later, roughly 77 million unique TCR beta chains were counted in an analysis, and approximately 10 million of them were shared. Sequencing was performed with immunoSEQ multiplex PCR; in TCRdb, only in-frame clones are kept and a portion is missing. V and J calls and clone size are copied from that table; D and trimming were computed from the DNA. Reported are over 100,000 clones; the ten largest clones contain approximately 1.6%. What was sequenced was PBMCs. This sequence was found in a woman aged 40-49 years in good health and CMV-seropositive.

Written as DNA, the CDR3 is TGTGCCAGCAGCGCAGACACCTCGAGCTCCTACGAGCAGTACTTC. The encoded protein is CASSADTSSSYEQYF. The rearrangement joins TRBV9 to TRBJ2-7; no definite D call. The V end was cut by 3 bases, the J end by 0 bases, with 13 bases between. The V gene's germline CDR1 is SGDLS and CDR2 YYNGEE. CDR3 size: 15 residues. Full variable domain (rest looked up from reference TRBV9 and TRBJ2-7): DSGVTQTPKHLITATGQRVTLRCSPRSGDLSVYWYQQSLDQGLQFLIQYYNGEERAKGNILERFSAQQFPDLHSELNLSSLELGDSALYFCASSADTSSSYEQYFGPGTRLTVT.